The 30 T cell receptor beta chains listed next were all sequenced from one sample in a study of CD8 T cells in Susac syndrome. After extraction with the RNeasy kit, roughly 0.45 to 1 ug of the RNA was reverse transcribed using random hexamers. TCRdb reprocessed the immunoSEQ multiplex PCR reads with MiXCR, giving one entry per CDR3 protein. There are around 150,000 distinct CDR3 sequences in the sample; approximately 95% occur only once, and roughly 0.14% lies in the top ten. The sample consisted of CD4+ T cells from PBMCs. These receptor sequences come from a human donor with Susac syndrome.

The V gene is TRBV5-1, the J gene TRBJ1-2; 11 bases fit TRBD1. The CDR3 is 15 amino acids. The V gene end was trimmed by 2 bases and the J gene end by 7 bases; junction bases not matched to a gene: 7. CDR1 and CDR2 from the germline V gene are SGHRS and YFSETQ. The CDR3 region is CASSFNGQGASGYTF. DNA of the CDR3: TGCGCCAGCAGCTTCAATGGACAGGGGGCGAGTGGCTACACCTTC.

The chain has TRBV29-1 and TRBJ2-3; no reliable D call. Per the germline V gene, CDR1 is SQVTM and CDR2 is ANQGSEA. The CDR3 contains 15 residues. V was cut by 1 base and J by 0 bases, with 11 bases left in between. The DNA of the CDR3 is TGCAGCGTTGAAGCTATAGGGCTTAGCACAGATACGCAGTATTTT. It specifies CSVEAIGLSTDTQYF.

The chain combines TRBV30 with TRBJ2-5, with D uncertain. This CDR3 is 13 amino acids long. Germline V gene sequence: CDR1 GTSNPN, CDR2 SVGIG (reference sequence). V was trimmed by 0 bases and J by 7 bases, leaving 12 bases between them. As DNA, the CDR3 is TGTGCCTGGAGTGTAAGGGCAGAAGGGACCCAGTACTTC. Translation gives CAWSVRAEGTQYF.

CDR3 residues: CASSTDRDNEQYF. As DNA, the CDR3 is TGTGCCAGCTCAACGGACAGGGATAACGAGCAGTACTTC. The rearrangement links TRBV18 to TRBJ2-7; the match to TRBD1 covers 8 bases. V shed 5 bases, J shed 5 bases, and the junction held 5 bases outside the gene matches. The CDR3 totals 13 residues. CDR1 is KGHSH and CDR2 is LQKENI in the germline V gene. The full variable domain, rest sourced from reference TRBV18 and TRBJ2-7, is NAGVMQNPRHLVRRRGQEARLRCSPMKGHSHVYWYRQLPEEGLKFMVYLQKENIIDESGMPKERFSAEFPKEGPSILRIQQVVRGDSAAYFCASSTDRDNEQYFGPGTRLTVT.

The CDR3 sequence: CASSVAPTDPPGSAFF. CDR3 DNA: TGTGCCAGCAGCGTGGCCCCGACAGACCCCCCGGGTAGTGCTTTCTTT. This sequence joins TRBV9 and TRBJ1-1; TRBD1 might be the D (5 bases). This CDR3 has 16 amino acids. With 2 bases removed from V and 11 bases from J, the gap between germline ends came to 25 bases. From germline, CDR1 is SGDLS and CDR2 YYNGEE. The full variable domain, rest sourced from reference TRBV9 and TRBJ1-1, is DSGVTQTPKHLITATGQRVTLRCSPRSGDLSVYWYQQSLDQGLQFLIQYYNGEERAKGNILERFSAQQFPDLHSELNLSSLELGDSALYFCASSVAPTDPPGSAFFGQGTRLTVV.

The chain has TRBV18 and TRBJ2-7; weak D call: TRBD1 (5 bases). The germline V gene encodes CDR1 KGHSH and CDR2 LQKENI. The CDR3 is 15 residues long. The germline V and J ends were trimmed by 3 bases and 5 bases, with 17 bases remaining between them. This chain's CDR3 is CASSPRSRVSDEQYF. For the CDR3, the DNA is TGTGCCAGCTCACCCAGGTCCAGGGTGAGCGACGAGCAGTACTTC.

The chain links TRBV18 to TRBJ2-1; D may be TRBD1 (6 bases). Germline V gene data show CDR1 as KGHSH and CDR2 as LQKENI. The CDR3 covers 15 residues. Trimming pared 4 bases from V and 0 bases from J, leaving 10 bases between. The CDR3 DNA reads as TGTGCCAGCTCACGGACAGCGAGCTCCTACAATGAGCAGTTCTTC. It translates to CASSRTASSYNEQFF.

This clonotype was counted once. This sequence joins TRBV27 and TRBJ1-1, with TRBD1 as a possible D gene (6 bases). In germline, CDR1 is MNHEY, CDR2 SMNVEV (reference sequence). Trimming took off 1 base at V and 0 bases at J, with 12 bases between the two ends. The length of the CDR3 is 16 residues. DNA for the CDR3: TGTGCCAGCAGTTTATGGCCAGGGGCCATGAACACTGAAGCTTTCTTT. Translating gives CASSLWPGAMNTEAFF.

J is TRBJ2-7 and V is TRBV6-7, with D perhaps matching TRBD2 (6 bases). TRBV6-7 has ORF status, its function being uncertain. The CDR3 runs 14 residues. Trimming shortened V by 9 bases and J by 0 bases, and 15 bases separated the two germline ends. The CDR3 nucleotides read TGTGCCAGGAGACGGGACTCCCGCTCCTACGAGCAGTACTTC. This encodes CARRRDSRSYEQYF.

The rearrangement links TRBV20-1 to TRBJ1-5; D uncertain. CDR3 length equals 14 residues. Germline V lookup: CDR1 DFQATT, CDR2 SNEGSKA (reference sequence). The germline V and J ends were trimmed by 1 base and 4 bases, with 11 bases remaining between them. Here the CDR3 reads CSARGNWVNQPQHF. The CDR3 DNA sequence: TGCAGTGCTAGAGGAAATTGGGTGAATCAGCCCCAGCATTTT.

The chain's CDR3 is CSVERGTYNEQFF. The CDR3 DNA sequence: TGCAGCGTTGAGCGGGGGACCTACAATGAGCAGTTCTTC. V is TRBV29-1 and J is TRBJ2-1, with TRBD2 identical over 7 bases. Trimming removed 3 bases from V and 2 bases from J; junction bases left unmatched: 1. The CDR3 runs 13 residues. The V gene's germline CDR1 is SQVTM and CDR2 ANQGSEA.

A single count supports this clonotype. V gene TRBV12-3 or TRBV12-4 combines with J gene TRBJ1-2; D not certain. This CDR3 is 17 amino acids long. The germline V and J ends were trimmed by 6 bases and 3 bases, with 23 bases remaining between them. CDR3 residues: CASSGPAGPRTDYGYTF. The CDR3 bases are TGTGCCAGCAGCGGACCCGCCGGACCCCGGACGGACTATGGCTACACCTTC.

J is TRBJ2-7 and V is TRBV29-1, with TRBD1 as a possible D gene (6 bases). V shed 7 bases and J shed 3 bases, with 16 bases lying between them. The CDR3 is 13 residues long. Germline lookup yields CDR1 SQVTM and CDR2 ANQGSEA. CDR3 loop: CSAKGQTGYEQYF. The CDR3 nucleotides read TGCAGCGCCAAGGGCCAGACAGGCTACGAGCAGTACTTC.

CDR3 DNA sequence: TGTGCCAGCAGCCAAGGTTGGGGACTAGTCGCAGATACGCAGTATTTT. This gives the protein CASSQGWGLVADTQYF. This rearrangement joins TRBV14 to TRBJ2-3, with TRBD2 matching 8 bases. Germline-derived CDR1 and CDR2 are SGHDN and FVKESK. Unmatched junction bases numbered 7, after V lost 1 base and J lost 4 bases. This CDR3 has 16 amino acids.

This sequence joins TRBV30 and TRBJ1-1, with D perhaps TRBD1 (5 bases). V was cut by 8 bases and J by 6 bases, with 16 bases left in between. Germline V gene data show CDR1 as GTSNPN and CDR2 as SVGIG (reference sequence). This CDR3 comprises 12 residues. This CDR3 reads CALNTGYPEAFF. CDR3 in DNA: TGTGCCCTAAATACAGGATACCCTGAAGCTTTCTTT.

The chain joins TRBV20-1 to TRBJ1-5; a possible D gene is TRBD1 (6 bases). The V gene's germline CDR1 is DFQATT and CDR2 SNEGSKA (reference sequence). V was cut by 0 bases and J by 6 bases, with 9 bases left in between. The CDR3 length is 13 residues. CDR3 sequence reads: CSAREQGGQPQHF. In DNA, the CDR3 is TGCAGTGCTAGAGAACAGGGTGGTCAGCCCCAGCATTTT.

The chain links TRBV3-1 to TRBJ2-7, with D possibly TRBD2 on 5 matching bases. The CDR3 consists of 14 residues. V gave up 9 bases and J gave up 0 bases, with 15 bases separating them. Germline V lookup: CDR1 LGHDT, CDR2 YNNKEL (reference sequence). The CDR3 DNA reads as TGTGCCAGTCGACGGTCGGGGAGCTCCTACGAGCAGTACTTC. It is translated as CASRRSGSSYEQYF.

The V and J genes are TRBV6-4 and TRBJ2-1, with D uncertain. V was cut by 5 bases and J by 7 bases, with 6 bases left in between. CDR3 length equals 11 residues. From germline, CDR1 is MRHNA and CDR2 SNTAGT. The DNA for the CDR3 is TGTGCCAGCAGTCCCCGGAATGAGCAGTTCTTC. The encoded protein is CASSPRNEQFF.

The V gene is TRBV19, the J gene TRBJ2-1; 11 bases map to TRBD1. The V and J ends lost 7 bases and 5 bases, in that order; junction bases with no gene match: 13. Germline-derived CDR1 and CDR2 are LNHDA and SQIVND (reference sequence). CDR3 length: 17 amino acids. The CDR3 nucleotides read TGTGCCAGTACCCCATACGCCGGGACAGGGGGAAACAATGAGCAGTTCTTC. It codes for CASTPYAGTGGNNEQFF.

This chain uses TRBV30 with TRBJ1-1; D gene uncertain. Between the trimmed V and J ends, which lost 0 bases and 11 bases, there was a span of 19 bases. Germline V lookup: CDR1 GTSNPN, CDR2 SVGIG (reference sequence). The CDR3 totals 14 residues. The CDR3 region is CAWSVKGGLRRAFF. Written as DNA, the CDR3 is TGTGCCTGGAGTGTGAAGGGAGGCTTACGTCGTGCTTTCTTT.

The chain links TRBV24-1 to TRBJ2-2; a weak D match, TRBD2 (6 bases). This CDR3 comprises 15 residues. Germline V gene data show CDR1 as KGHDR and CDR2 as SFDVKD. V lost 5 bases, J lost 4 bases, and 13 bases lay in between. Here the CDR3 reads CATSARRGPTGELFF. The CDR3 DNA reads as TGTGCCACCAGTGCGCGGCGGGGTCCCACCGGGGAGCTGTTTTTT.

The gene calls are TRBV24-1 and TRBJ2-1, with D unclear. In germline, CDR1 is KGHDR, CDR2 SFDVKD. Trimming left V 3 bases short and J 5 bases short, with 13 bases between. There are 15 residues in the CDR3. The CDR3 DNA follows: TGTGCCACCAGTGATCCTGGGGTGAGGAACAATGAGCAGTTCTTC. It encodes CATSDPGVRNNEQFF.

The V gene is TRBV29-1, the J gene TRBJ1-1; D remains unclear. Trimming pared 4 bases from V and 1 base from J, leaving 10 bases between. CDR1 and CDR2 (germline): SQVTM, ANQGSEA. The CDR3 is made up of 13 amino acids. The DNA of the CDR3 is TGCAGCGTTGCGGTCCAGCAGAACACTGAAGCTTTCTTT. As protein: CSVAVQQNTEAFF.

This sequence joins TRBV2 and TRBJ2-7; TRBD1 matches at 7 bases. Losses at the gene ends were 8 bases for V and 6 bases for J; bases not matched to a gene: 16. This CDR3 is built from 15 residues. Germline V CDR1 and CDR2: SNHLY, FYNNEI. This CDR3 is CASWGRQGNLIEQYF. In DNA form, the CDR3 reads TGTGCCAGCTGGGGACGACAGGGTAATTTAATCGAGCAGTACTTC.

The chain joins TRBV19 to TRBJ2-1; D might be TRBD2 (6 bases). The ends were cut back, 3 bases at V and 6 bases at J, with 15 bases in the middle. The germline gives CDR1 LNHDA, CDR2 SQIVND (reference sequence). CDR3 length: 15 amino acids. The CDR3 DNA reads as TGTGCCAGTAGTATTAGCCCGGGAGCTCCCAATGAGCAGTTCTTC. Translation gives CASSISPGAPNEQFF.

The rearrangement links TRBV7-3 to TRBJ2-7; D is uncertain. Germline V gene data show CDR1 as SGHTA and CDR2 as FQGTGA. Trimming pared 2 bases from V and 6 bases from J, leaving 11 bases between. The CDR3 is 13 amino acids. CDR3 residues: CASSLPPPSEQYF. The CDR3 bases are TGTGCCAGCAGCTTACCTCCCCCCAGCGAGCAGTACTTC.

This sequence joins TRBV5-1 and TRBJ2-7; D is ambiguous. V gave up 2 bases and J gave up 9 bases, with 9 bases separating them. The CDR3 loop spans 11 amino acids. The germline CDR1 and CDR2 sequences are SGHRS and YFSETQ. The DNA for the CDR3 is TGCGCCAGCAGCTTCGGCTCCACGCAGTACTTC. Residues: CASSFGSTQYF.

This clonotype was observed once. The V and J genes are TRBV9 and TRBJ2-5, with D hard to call. Between the trimmed V and J ends, which lost 2 bases and 5 bases, there was a span of 19 bases. The germline gives CDR1 SGDLS, CDR2 YYNGEE. The CDR3 is 16 residues long. The CDR3 loop is CASSVSGGYAWETQYF. CDR3 coding DNA: TGTGCCAGCAGCGTGTCCGGCGGATACGCTTGGGAGACCCAGTACTTC.

For this clonotype: Relative to the germline gene, one junction end is altered; a read error may explain this. The chain carries TRBV30 and TRBJ1-1; D call uncertain. The CDR3 totals 12 residues. In germline, CDR1 is GTSNPN, CDR2 SVGIG (reference sequence). The CDR3 coding sequence is TGTGCCTGGAGGCGACTCTCCACTGAAGTTTTCTTT. As protein: CAWRRLSTEVFF.

The V and J genes are TRBV7-9 and TRBJ2-2; 8 bases map to TRBD1. Germline V gives CDR1 SEHNR, CDR2 FQNEAQ (reference sequence). The CDR3 spans 15 residues. After removal of 5 bases from V and 1 base from J, the junction contained 3 bases not matched to a gene. CDR3 amino acids: CASSPGQGNTGELFF. The CDR3 nucleotides read TGTGCCAGCAGCCCCGGACAGGGGAACACCGGGGAGCTGTTTTTT. Variable domain in full (rest from reference TRBV7-9 and TRBJ2-2): DTGVSQNPRHKITKRGQNVTFRCDPISEHNRLYWYRQTLGQGPEFLTYFQNEAQLEKSRLLSDRFSAERPKGSFSTLEIQRTEQGDSAMYLCASSPGQGNTGELFFGEGSRLTVL.